The 8 T cell receptor beta chains reported below all come from one sample, sequenced in a study of T cell changes during pregnancy in multiple sclerosis. TCRdb's table, derived via immunoSEQ multiplex PCR, lists solely in-frame clones and lacks some. The sample lists 93,000 or so clones, around 93% occurring once. Material: peripheral blood, obtained before pregnancy. These receptors all come from a female donor with multiple sclerosis, enrolled in a pregnancy study.

The chain employs TRBV6-6 and TRBJ2-7, with 11 nucleotides matching TRBD1. The ends lost 2 bases at V and 3 bases at J; junction bases unmatched: 3. The CDR3 extends over 15 amino acids. Germline loops: CDR1 MNHNY, CDR2 SVGAGI (reference sequence). The CDR3, as DNA: TGTGCCAGCAGTTACGGGGACAGGGGGAACTACGAGCAGTACTTC. Protein: CASSYGDRGNYEQYF.

The chain carries TRBV4-2 and TRBJ2-1, with 12 bases identical to TRBD2. The V gene's germline CDR1 is LGHNA and CDR2 YNFKEQ. The V segment lost 4 bases and the J segment 8 bases; nucleotides outside the gene matches: 12. This CDR3 contains 17 residues. The CDR3 region is CASSPTASGGVTYEQFF. The CDR3 coding sequence is TGTGCCAGCAGCCCGACGGCTAGCGGGGGGGTAACGTATGAGCAGTTCTTC.

V usage is TRBV5-1 and J usage is TRBJ1-6; the D gene is possibly TRBD1 (5 bases). The V and J ends lost 3 bases and 7 bases respectively, with 8 bases between them. CDR1 and CDR2 from the germline V gene are SGHRS and YFSETQ. The CDR3 has 13 amino acids. For the CDR3, the DNA is TGCGCCAGCAGCTCATACAGGAATTCACCCCTCCACTTT. It codes for CASSSYRNSPLHF. Full variable domain (rest looked up from reference TRBV5-1 and TRBJ1-6): KAGVTQTPRYLIKTRGQQVTLSCSPISGHRSVSWYQQTPGQGLQFLFEYFSETQRNKGNFPGRFSGRQFSNSRSEMNVSTLELGDSALYLCASSSYRNSPLHFGNGTRLTVT.

V gene TRBV28 combines with J gene TRBJ2-7; 7 nucleotides match TRBD2. This CDR3 comprises 14 residues. V shed 2 bases, J shed 0 bases, and the junction held 1 base outside the gene matches. The germline V gene encodes CDR1 MDHEN and CDR2 SYDVKM. CDR3 DNA sequence: TGTGCCAGCAGTTTAGGCGGGAGCTCCTACGAGCAGTACTTC. Amino acids: CASSLGGSSYEQYF.

V usage is TRBV5-1 and J usage is TRBJ2-1; TRBD2 is a possible D gene (5 bases). The CDR3 has 15 amino acids. The germline CDR1 and CDR2 sequences are SGHRS and YFSETQ. Between the trimmed V and J ends, which lost 0 bases and 14 bases, there was a span of 21 bases. CDR3 bases: TGCGCCAGCAGCTTGGGTCGGTTAGCCCGGGAAGAAAAGTTCTTC. This gives the protein CASSLGRLAREEKFF.

The chain links TRBV19 to TRBJ1-1; D remains ambiguous. V lost 5 bases, J lost 6 bases, and 7 bases lay in between. The CDR3 totals 11 residues. Germline values: CDR1 LNHDA, CDR2 SQIVND (reference sequence). As DNA, the CDR3 is TGTGCCAGTAGTCGAACGGCTGAAGCTTTCTTT. Translating it yields CASSRTAEAFF. The full variable domain, with the rest looked up from reference TRBV19 and TRBJ1-1, is DGGITQSPKYLFRKEGQNVTLSCEQNLNHDAMYWYRQDPGQGLRLIYYSQIVNDFQKGDIAEGYSVSREKKESFPLTVTSAQKNPTAFYLCASSRTAEAFFGQGTRLTVV.

A note on this clone: Other DNA sequences of this sample code for an identical CDR3. The V call is TRBV28, the J call TRBJ2-7; 8 bases fit TRBD1. V shed 3 bases and J 2 bases; nucleotides not matched to a gene: 3. This CDR3 has 14 residues. Germline assignment: CDR1 MDHEN and CDR2 SYDVKM. The CDR3 sequence: CASSFTGGPYEQYF. In nucleotides, the CDR3 is TGTGCCAGCAGTTTTACAGGGGGACCCTACGAGCAGTACTTC.

V and J are TRBV4-1 and TRBJ2-2; no firm D call. CDR1 and CDR2 (germline): MGHRA, YSYEKL. The CDR3 is made up of 16 amino acids. Deletions cut 4 bases from V and 9 bases from J, with 21 bases between. CDR3 coding DNA: TGCGCCAGCAGCCCACTCGTGGCTAGTAGTCTCCGGGAGCTGTTTTTT. Translation gives CASSPLVASSLRELFF.